A selection of T cell receptor beta chains follows, all from one sample in a study of shared clonotypes between healthy human individuals. Repertoires were generated with immunoSEQ multiplex PCR, while TCRdb's copy carries only in-frame clones and drops some. The sample yields about a million clones, 70% to 80% seen once. Sequencing used memory CD4+ T cells from PBMCs. The source is a man aged 18 to 29 in good health. Some clones in this sample may be carry-over from other donors' samples. Each CDR3 is given with its conserved first and last residue. A D gene is named only where the DNA matches it firmly. The size of a clone is reported for some rows only, either as once, few or many, or as a class for expanded clones.

CDR3 protein | CDR3 DNA | D gene | V gene | clone size | J gene
CASRLSGQVYGYTF | TGTGCCAGCAGGCTTAGTGGGCAGGTCTATGGCTACACCTTC | NA | TRBV6-1 | NA | TRBJ1-2
CASSSKQQGGTEAFF | TGTGCCAGCAGCTCAAAACAACAGGGAGGCACTGAAGCTTTCTTT | NA | TRBV5-4 | NA | TRBJ1-1
CASSLRQGTEAFF | TGTGCCAGCAGCTTGAGACAGGGAACTGAAGCTTTCTTT | TRBD1 | TRBV7-3 | NA | TRBJ1-1
CASSLTAGGVAFF | TGTGCCAGCAGCTTAACGGCGGGGGGCGTCGCTTTCTTT | NA | TRBV7-9 | many | TRBJ1-1
CASSLTLRQGACGNTIYF | TGTGCCAGCAGCTTAACGTTAAGGCAGGGGGCTTGTGGAAACACCATATATTTT | TRBD1 | TRBV7-3 | few | TRBJ1-3
CASSLDGTVEETQYF | TGTGCCAGCAGTTTAGATGGGACTGTTGAAGAGACCCAGTACTTC | NA | TRBV27 | few | TRBJ2-5
CASTGTSGLSEQFF | TGTGCCAGCACCGGGACTAGCGGGTTAAGTGAGCAGTTCTTC | TRBD2 | TRBV2 | NA | TRBJ2-1
CANSPHGQGGSVEQYF | TGTGCCAACTCCCCCCACGGGCAGGGGGGATCGGTTGAGCAGTACTTC | NA | TRBV7-9 | NA | TRBJ2-7
CASSLAAGANQETQYF | TGCGCCAGCAGCTTGGCCGCAGGGGCTAACCAAGAGACCCAGTACTTC | NA | TRBV5-1 | few | TRBJ2-5
CASNQQAGGPNQYF | TGTGCCAGTAATCAACAAGCGGGAGGGCCCAATCAGTACTTC | TRBD2 | TRBV19 | NA | TRBJ2-4
CASSLGGGPNYEQYF | TGTGCCAGCAGCTTAGGGGGAGGGCCAAACTACGAGCAGTACTTC | TRBD2 | TRBV7-2 | NA | TRBJ2-7
CASSPDRMLTNYGYTF | TGTGCCAGCTCACCGGACCGCATGCTTACTAACTATGGCTACACCTTC | NA | TRBV18 | NA | TRBJ1-2
CASSPGGQGASETQYF | TGTGCCAGCTCACCGGGGGGACAGGGGGCATCGGAGACCCAGTACTTC | TRBD1 | TRBV18 | NA | TRBJ2-5
CASSHSMVLGYNEQFF | TGTGCCAGCAGCCATAGTATGGTACTGGGCTACAATGAGCAGTTCTTC | NA | TRBV5-4 | NA | TRBJ2-1
CASSLAGGPNEQFF | TGTGCCAGCAGTTTGGCGGGAGGACCCAATGAGCAGTTCTTC | TRBD2 | TRBV28 | NA | TRBJ2-1
CASSDSGYETQYF | TGTGCCAGCAGTGATTCGGGTTATGAGACCCAGTACTTC | NA | TRBV2 | NA | TRBJ2-5